This T cell receptor (beta chain) was identified during a study of T cells after yellow fever vaccination. A word on this clonotype: Its antigen remains unidentified.

The CDR3 consists of 15 residues. Per the germline V gene, CDR1 is SGHTA and CDR2 is FQGNSA. V lost 5 bases and J lost 4, with 15 bases in between. Generation of TCR cDNA used 5'RACE template switching (which added a universal primer site and UMIs). TCRdb processed the 5' RACE reads anew with MiXCR; each CDR3 protein has one entry. Of 450,000 to 550,000 distinct CDR3 sequences listed, around a fifth are singletons. Regarding the study as a whole: Most primary-vaccination clones recurred post-booster (around 95% CD4, 85% to 90% CD8). Compared with primary, the secondary response was weaker and peaked at day 5, not 15.

The gene calls are TRBV7-2 and TRBJ1-3, with D maybe TRBD1 (5 bases). This clonotype was obtained from a man aged 18 to 30 who received the YFV17D yellow fever vaccine. The material was PBMCs, obtained roughly 20 days after the first yellow fever vaccination. The CDR3 is CASSMTGGYGNTIYF. CDR3 bases: TGTGCCAGCAGCATGACCGGGGGTTACGGAAACACCATATATTTT.